This is a list of T cell receptor beta chains from one sample in a study of glioma-infiltrating T cells after dendritic cell vaccination. Produced via immunoSEQ multiplex PCR; TCRdb's table is partial and in-frame only. The table lists fewer than 100,000 clones, 65% to 90% of them singletons. The input for sequencing was blood, taken before dendritic cell vaccination. These receptors all come from a human donor with glioblastoma. Each CDR3 is given with its conserved first and last residue. Each record gives: clone size, D gene, V gene, J gene, CDR3 protein, CDR3 DNA. A D gene is named only where the DNA matches it firmly. Clone size is not always given. Where it is, it says once, few, many or a class for expanded clones.

NA	NA	TRBV7-2	TRBJ2-2	CASSQTGELFF	TGTGCCAGCAGCCAAACCGGGGAGCTGTTTTTT
NA	TRBD1	TRBV5-1	TRBJ2-1	CASSHPDREYNEQFF	TGCGCCAGCAGCCATCCGGACAGGGAATACAATGAGCAGTTCTTC
once	TRBD1	TRBV6-1	TRBJ2-7	CASSELGTGSYEQYF	TGTGCCAGCAGTGAATTGGGGACAGGCTCCTACGAGCAGTACTTC
NA	TRBD1	TRBV18	TRBJ2-7	CASSPRDRGEQYF	TGTGCCAGCTCACCCCGCGACAGGGGCGAGCAGTACTTC
NA	TRBD1	TRBV5-1	TRBJ1-6	CASTSTGGNSPLHF	TGCGCCAGCACGTCGACAGGGGGAAATTCACCCCTCCACTTT
few	TRBD1	TRBV7-6	TRBJ1-6	CASSLNRGNSPLHF	TGTGCCAGCAGCTTAAACAGGGGTAATTCACCCCTCCACTTT
NA	TRBD2	TRBV19	TRBJ2-7	CASSPGLADSYEQYF	TGTGCCAGTAGTCCCGGACTAGCGGACTCCTACGAGCAGTACTTC
NA	NA	TRBV10-3	TRBJ1-1	CAISEDGDSRAFF	TGTGCCATCAGCGAGGACGGGGATTCAAGGGCTTTCTTT
NA	NA	TRBV27	TRBJ1-2	CASSSPPAGRYGYTF	TGTGCCAGCAGTTCCCCCCCGGCAGGCCGCTATGGCTACACCTTC
NA	NA	TRBV20-1	TRBJ2-7	CSARQAYEQYF	TGCAGTGCTCGGCAGGCCTACGAGCAGTACTTC
few	NA	TRBV10-3	TRBJ1-1	CAISDRGNTEAFF	TGTGCCATCAGTGACCGGGGGAACACTGAAGCTTTCTTT
NA	NA	TRBV7-9	TRBJ2-7	CASSPSGWQGLYEQYF	TGTGCCAGCAGTCCCTCCGGGTGGCAGGGCCTCTACGAGCAGTACTTC
NA	NA	TRBV7-9	TRBJ1-1	CASSYPGSGAFF	TGTGCCAGCAGCTATCCCGGTTCAGGAGCTTTCTTT
NA	NA	TRBV29-1	TRBJ1-3	CSAQKGVTGNTIYF	TGCAGCGCACAGAAGGGGGTAACGGGAAACACCATATATTTT
NA	TRBD1	TRBV5-1	TRBJ2-1	CASSQDRGSYNEQFF	TGCGCCAGCAGCCAGGACAGGGGGTCCTACAATGAGCAGTTCTTC
NA	NA	TRBV27	TRBJ2-4	CASSTGTLSLQYF	TGTGCCAGCAGTACCGGGACTTTATCCCTTCAGTACTTC
few	TRBD1	TRBV6-1	TRBJ1-1	CASRRTGERGFF	TGTGCCAGCAGACGGACAGGGGAAAGGGGTTTCTTT
NA	TRBD2	TRBV7-3	TRBJ2-7	CALREAGGGGEQYF	TGTGCCCTACGGGAGGCGGGAGGAGGCGGCGAGCAGTACTTC
NA	NA	TRBV7-6	TRBJ2-7	CASSADAVYEQYF	TGTGCCAGCAGCGCAGATGCGGTTTACGAGCAGTACTTC
NA	NA	TRBV28	TRBJ1-3	CASSLRGSSGNTIYF	TGTGCCAGCAGTCTCAGGGGCAGCTCTGGAAACACCATATATTTT
NA	TRBD1	TRBV27	TRBJ2-7	CASSLAGTAHEQYF	TGTGCCAGCAGTTTGGCCGGGACAGCCCACGAGCAGTACTTC
NA	TRBD2	TRBV6-1	TRBJ2-1	CASSDIAGGLGEQFF	TGTGCCAGCAGTGATATAGCGGGGGGGCTCGGTGAGCAGTTCTTC
NA	TRBD1	TRBV13	TRBJ1-2	CASSLNTGTGGYGYTF	TGTGCCAGCAGCCTTAACACCGGGACAGGGGGGTATGGCTACACCTTC
NA	NA	TRBV2	TRBJ1-4	CASSDMRDLGEKLFF	TGTGCCAGCAGCGATATGAGGGATCTAGGTGAAAAACTGTTTTTT
NA	NA	TRBV7-2	TRBJ1-2	CASSPPGQGNYGYTF	TGTGCCAGCAGCCCTCCGGGCCAGGGTAACTATGGCTACACCTTC
few	NA	TRBV19	TRBJ2-2	CASSMGDWNTGELFF	TGTGCCAGTAGTATGGGGGACTGGAACACCGGGGAGCTGTTTTTT
NA	NA	TRBV18	TRBJ1-6	CASSDDGDSPLHF	TGTGCCAGCTCAGACGACGGAGATTCACCCCTCCACTTT
NA	NA	TRBV7-6	TRBJ2-5	CASSFGLRETQYF	TGTGCCAGCAGCTTTGGGCTACGGGAGACCCAGTACTTC
NA	NA	TRBV5-4	TRBJ2-7	CASSPGQMGYEQYF	TGTGCCAGCAGCCCCGGACAAATGGGGTACGAGCAGTACTTC
NA	NA	TRBV2	TRBJ2-3	CASSEDGLESMDTQYF	TGTGCCAGCAGTGAAGACGGACTCGAGAGCATGGATACGCAGTATTTT
NA	TRBD2	TRBV4-1	TRBJ2-3	CASSLQISGRLTDTQYF	TGCGCCAGCAGCCTTCAAATTAGCGGGAGGCTCACAGATACGCAGTATTTT
NA	TRBD1	TRBV30	TRBJ2-7	CATDRRNYEQYF	TGTGCGACGGACAGGCGAAACTACGAGCAGTACTTC
NA	NA	TRBV7-9	TRBJ1-6	CASSLVQGSSYNSPLHF	TGTGCCAGCAGCTTAGTGCAGGGGAGCTCCTATAATTCACCCCTCCACTTT
NA	NA	TRBV2	TRBJ2-1	CASSDLLGGYNEQFF	TGTGCCAGCAGTGACTTGCTAGGTGGGTACAATGAGCAGTTCTTC
NA	NA	TRBV28	TRBJ1-1	CASSLWTASTTEAFF	TGTGCCAGCAGTTTATGGACAGCGTCGACCACTGAAGCTTTCTTT
NA	NA	TRBV18	TRBJ1-1	CASSTGRDTEAFF	TGTGCCAGCTCAACAGGTCGGGACACTGAAGCTTTCTTT
few	NA	TRBV4-3	TRBJ1-5	CASSPELSPNQPQHF	TGCGCCAGCAGCCCGGAGCTTAGCCCCAATCAGCCCCAGCATTTT
once	TRBD2	TRBV9	TRBJ2-7	CASSARAQGGSEQYF	TGTGCCAGCAGCGCTCGGGCCCAGGGAGGGTCCGAGCAGTACTTC
once	TRBD2	TRBV6-5	TRBJ2-2	CASSYSTLAGTGELFF	TGTGCCAGCAGTTACTCGACACTAGCGGGCACCGGGGAGCTGTTTTTT